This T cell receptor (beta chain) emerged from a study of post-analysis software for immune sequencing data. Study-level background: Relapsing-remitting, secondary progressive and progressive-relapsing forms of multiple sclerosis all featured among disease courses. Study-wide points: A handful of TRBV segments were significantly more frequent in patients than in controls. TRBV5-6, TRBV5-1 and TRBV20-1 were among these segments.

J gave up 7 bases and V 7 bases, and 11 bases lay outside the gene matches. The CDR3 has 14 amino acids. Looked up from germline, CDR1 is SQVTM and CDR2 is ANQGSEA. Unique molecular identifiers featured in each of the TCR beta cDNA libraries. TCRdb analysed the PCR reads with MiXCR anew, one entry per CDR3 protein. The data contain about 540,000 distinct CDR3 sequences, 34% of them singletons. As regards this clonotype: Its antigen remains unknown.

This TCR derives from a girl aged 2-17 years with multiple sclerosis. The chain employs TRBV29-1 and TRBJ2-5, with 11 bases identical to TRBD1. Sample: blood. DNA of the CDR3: TGCAGCGGGAGGACAGGGGGCAGCTTCGGGACCCAGTACTTC. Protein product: CSGRTGGSFGTQYF.